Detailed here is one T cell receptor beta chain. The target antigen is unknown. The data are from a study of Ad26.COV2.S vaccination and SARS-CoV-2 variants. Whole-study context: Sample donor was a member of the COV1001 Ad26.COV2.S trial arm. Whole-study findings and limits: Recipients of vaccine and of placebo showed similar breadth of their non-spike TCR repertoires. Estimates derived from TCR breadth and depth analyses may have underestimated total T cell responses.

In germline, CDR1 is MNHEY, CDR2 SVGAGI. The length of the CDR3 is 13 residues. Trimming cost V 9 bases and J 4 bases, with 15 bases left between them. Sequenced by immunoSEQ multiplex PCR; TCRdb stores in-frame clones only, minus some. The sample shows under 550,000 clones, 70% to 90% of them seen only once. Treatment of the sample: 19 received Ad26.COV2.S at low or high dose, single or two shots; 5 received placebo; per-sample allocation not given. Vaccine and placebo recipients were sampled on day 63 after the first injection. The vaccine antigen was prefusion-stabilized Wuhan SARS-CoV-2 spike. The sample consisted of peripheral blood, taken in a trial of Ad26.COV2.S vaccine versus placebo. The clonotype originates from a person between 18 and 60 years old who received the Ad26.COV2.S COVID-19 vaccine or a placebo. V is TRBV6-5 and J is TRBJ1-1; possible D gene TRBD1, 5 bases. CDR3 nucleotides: TGTGCCAGTGGGGCCGGGGAGTTCACTGAAGCTTTCTTT. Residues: CASGAGEFTEAFF.